This T cell receptor beta chain came from a study of CD8+ T cells in alopecia areata. Study context: Treatment of the treated patients consisted of oral tofacitinib, 5 to 10 mg twice daily.

cDNA serving as the sequencing template came from extracted, reverse transcribed RNA. The method was immunoSEQ multiplex PCR; TCRdb's version includes in-frame clones alone and lacks a portion of them. The table lists a few hundred thousand clones, roughly two fifths of them singletons. This clone was observed a handful of times. Germline trimming cut 5 bases from V and 1 base from J; bases unmatched to any gene: 7. The CDR3 has 16 residues. Germline V lookup: CDR1 SNHLY, CDR2 FYNNEI. As to treatment: oral pan-JAK inhibitor, 5-10 mg twice daily. This TCR was sampled from a human donor with alopecia areata. This specimen was CD4+ T cells sorted from blood, taken around week 31, from a patient treated with tofacitinib. The chain uses TRBV2 and TRBJ1-4; 7 bases are shared with TRBD1. The CDR3 bases are TGTGCCAGCAGTAGGGAGGGGGCGAGAACTAATGAAAAACTGTTTTTT. Amino acids: CASSREGARTNEKLFF.